This T cell receptor beta chain was recorded in a study of OX40 agonist ivuxolimab in advanced cancers. Study-wide context: With ivuxolimab, an agonistic anti-OX40 (CD134) antibody, patients were treated. Across the patients, intravenous ivuxolimab was delivered every 2 weeks at 0.01 to 10 mg/kg.

The CDR3 is 14 amino acids. The V and J ends lost 3 bases and 4 bases respectively, with 9 bases between them. CDR1 is LNHDA, CDR2 SQIVND, per germline (reference sequence). For this clone: The antigen remains unidentified.

Study findings and constraints: Partial responders receiving 0.1-3.0 mg/kg showed among the lowest clonal expansion. Expanded peripheral T cells had an undetermined antigen specificity.

Sequencing used immunoSEQ multiplex PCR; TCRdb keeps in-frame clones, though not all of them. The sample lists 72,000 or so clones; about 86% were seen once. This chain links TRBV19 with TRBJ2-2; no firm D call. Specimen: CD4+ or CD8+ T cells sorted from blood, collected in a trial of the OX40 agonist ivuxolimab. The origin of this receptor is an adult with an advanced solid tumor such as melanoma, head and neck, liver or kidney cancer. The DNA for the CDR3 is TGTGCCAGTAGTATTCAGACGTCCACCGGGGAGCTGTTTTTT. Its translation is CASSIQTSTGELFF.